The source of this T cell receptor beta chain is a study of tumor-infiltrating lymphocytes in primary liver carcinoma. CDR3 length equals 18 residues. V lost 4 bases and J 0 bases, leaving 19 bases between the germline ends. Germline V gene data show CDR1 as LGHNA and CDR2 as YNFKEQ. Production of TCR beta cDNA used 500 ng total RNA together with a constant-region primer. For TCR beta, libraries were produced by three nested multiplex PCR rounds using slightly modified ARM-PCR. Rounds one and two of PCR, each of about 10 cycles, were primed with TRBV1-TRBV30 forward primers and a C-beta reverse primer. TCRdb re-derived calls from the multiplex PCR reads in MiXCR, one entry per CDR3 protein. The table includes 20,000 to 25,000 distinct CDR3 sequences, around 82% detected once. Both RNA and DNA were isolated together from about 21-30 mg of bulk tissue that had not been sorted.

This receptor was taken from a woman aged 25 to 45 with primary liver carcinoma and hepatitis B virus infection. The sequenced material came from liver tumor tissue from sampling region 2. Subset indicated: tumor region T2, inferior pole. The gene calls are TRBV4-2 and TRBJ2-1; no reliable D call. Here the CDR3 reads CASSRIVIVRSSYNEQFF. CDR3 coding DNA: TGTGCCAGCAGCCGAATAGTGATCGTCCGAAGCTCCTACAATGAGCAGTTCTTC.